The 19 T cell receptor beta chains below were found in one sample sequenced in a study of regulatory T cells in long-lasting Graves disease. Time point noted: newly diagnosed GD, antithyroid drugs for less than 3 months. Following extraction of RNA from PBMCs, that RNA was used to make the TCR library. The authors built TCR beta libraries using iRepertoire HTBI primers and Arm-PCR of CDR3 regions. TCRdb reprocessed the multiplex PCR reads via MiXCR and lists one record per CDR3 protein. Counted here are a few hundred thousand distinct CDR3 sequences, roughly 13% occurring once; the ten biggest clones make up more than 8.5%. This sample was shared with a second study, whose subject was T cells in Graves' hyperthyroidism and ophthalmopathy.

The material sequenced was peripheral blood mononuclear cells (PBMCs), taken at new diagnosis, from a patient treated with antithyroid drugs. These receptors were collected from a young man with Graves disease.

The table lists this clonotype with many counts. The V call is TRBV20-1, the J call TRBJ1-1, with D unclear. Germline V gene data show CDR1 as DFQATT and CDR2 as SNEGSKA (reference sequence). The V end lost 7 bases, the J end lost 1 base, and 7 bases lay between the germline ends. The CDR3 is 11 residues long. The CDR3 DNA reads TGCAGTGTCCCACCGAACACTGAAGCTTTCTTT. Translating it yields CSVPPNTEAFF.

The gene calls are TRBV20-1 and TRBJ1-5, with TRBD1 matching over 8 bases. Germline V gene lookup returns CDR1 DFQATT and CDR2 SNEGSKA (reference sequence). The V segment lost 3 bases and the J segment 7 bases; nucleotides outside the gene matches: 14. The CDR3 runs 16 residues. DNA of the CDR3: TGCAGTGCTAGTGATCAGGGGGCGGTCAAGGGGCAGCCCCAGCATTTT. Protein sequence: CSASDQGAVKGQPQHF.

This chain uses TRBV19 with TRBJ1-2, with D hard to call. Trimming removed 7 bases at V and 3 bases at J, with 12 bases between. Germline V CDR1 and CDR2: LNHDA, SQIVND (reference sequence). The CDR3 totals 13 residues. In DNA, the CDR3 is TGTGCCAGTATCGGCGGTGGCTACTATGGCTACACCTTC. Its protein is CASIGGGYYGYTF.

At least ten counts were recorded for this clonotype. V gene TRBV2 combines with J gene TRBJ2-7; 8 bases are a match to TRBD2. This CDR3 is built from 19 residues. Losses at the gene ends were 2 bases for V and 0 bases for J; bases not matched to a gene: 15. Germline values: CDR1 SNHLY, CDR2 FYNNEI. The CDR3 DNA reads TGTGCCAGCAGTGAAAACCAGCGGGAGAGAGGGGGGGGCTCCTACGAGCAGTACTTC. Translated: CASSENQRERGGGSYEQYF.

This clonotype was observed a few times. The chain links TRBV20-1 to TRBJ2-7; TRBD1 agrees at 7 bases. The CDR3 runs 11 residues. Germline CDR1 is DFQATT and CDR2 is SNEGSKA (reference sequence). V gave up 6 bases and J gave up 2 bases; unmatched junction bases: 1. CDR3 sequence: CSAGQTYEQYF. CDR3 DNA sequence: TGCAGTGCGGGACAGACCTACGAGCAGTACTTC.

This clonotype was detected a few times. The rearrangement joins TRBV19 to TRBJ2-2; the match to TRBD2 covers 14 bases. This CDR3 comprises 15 residues. V lost 8 bases and J lost 6; bases outside the gene matches: 5. CDR1 and CDR2 from the germline V gene are LNHDA and SQIVND (reference sequence). The CDR3 DNA follows: TGTGCCAGTTCACCGGGACTAGCGGGAGCCGGGGAGCTGTTTTTT. Residues: CASSPGLAGAGELFF.

This clonotype was counted a few times. V usage is TRBV10-3 and J usage is TRBJ2-1; 9 bases agree with TRBD2. This CDR3 region has 16 residues. Germline CDR1 ENHRY, CDR2 SYGVKD. V shed 4 bases and J 5 bases; nucleotides not matched to a gene: 9. CDR3 sequence: CAISANGAGGNNEQFF. The CDR3 coding sequence is TGTGCCATCAGTGCCAACGGGGCGGGAGGGAACAATGAGCAGTTCTTC.

In this sample, this clonotype turned up many times. V is TRBV7-6 and J is TRBJ2-2; no clear D. CDR1 and CDR2 from the germline V gene are SGHVS and FNYEAQ. The V end lost 5 bases, the J end lost 1 base, and 8 bases lay between the germline ends. This CDR3 is 14 amino acids long. CDR3 DNA: TGTGCCAGCAGCCCGCACCAGAACACCGGGGAGCTGTTTTTT. Amino acid sequence: CASSPHQNTGELFF. The whole variable domain, filled in from reference TRBV7-6 and TRBJ2-2, reads GAGVSQSPRYKVTKRGQDVALRCDPISGHVSLYWYRQALGQGPEFLTYFNYEAQQDKSGLPNDRFSAERPEGSISTLTIQRTEQRDSAMYRCASSPHQNTGELFFGEGSRLTVL.

This clonotype was observed many times. The chain is built from TRBV11-2 and TRBJ1-2; D may be TRBD1 (6 bases). The CDR3 contains 18 residues. V lost 2 bases and J lost 4, with 23 bases in between. In germline, CDR1 is SGHAT, CDR2 FQNNGV. CDR3 coding DNA: TGTGCCAGCAGCTTACCCCCATGGGACACCAAGATTCGCTATGGCTACACCTTC. This encodes CASSLPPWDTKIRYGYTF.

This clonotype was recorded many times. In DNA, the CDR3 is TGTGCCAGCAGCCCTAGAGCGGGGATCACAGATACGCAGTATTTT. Its translation: CASSPRAGITDTQYF. The genes are TRBV9 and TRBJ2-3; 7 nucleotides line up with TRBD2. The ends lost 4 bases at V and 2 bases at J; junction bases unmatched: 7. Germline-derived CDR1 and CDR2 are SGDLS and YYNGEE. The length of the CDR3 is 15 residues. Complete variable domain (other parts from reference TRBV9 and TRBJ2-3): DSGVTQTPKHLITATGQRVTLRCSPRSGDLSVYWYQQSLDQGLQFLIQYYNGEERAKGNILERFSAQQFPDLHSELNLSSLELGDSALYFCASSPRAGITDTQYFGPGTRLTVL.

This clonotype has just a few counts. The genes are TRBV27 and TRBJ2-7, with 9 bases that match TRBD1. Germline CDR1 and CDR2: MNHEY and SMNVEV (reference sequence). The CDR3 spans 21 residues. The V gene end was trimmed by 5 bases and the J gene end by 2 bases; junction bases not matched to a gene: 25. CDR3: CASSHKFGWSTGTGRTYEQYF. The CDR3 nucleotides are TGTGCCAGCAGTCACAAATTTGGGTGGTCTACCGGGACAGGGAGAACCTACGAGCAGTACTTC.

This clonotype was detected many times. The junction differs from germline at one of its ends, possibly a read error. The chain is built from TRBV12-3 or TRBV12-4 and TRBJ1-5; no clear D gene. This CDR3 has 12 residues. CDR3 coding DNA: TGTGCCAGCAGCTTAGCGGGTCAGCCCCAGCATTTT. This encodes CASSLAGQPQHF.

The V and J genes are TRBV5-5 and TRBJ1-4; D might be TRBD1 (5 bases). V gave up 0 bases and J gave up 6 bases, with 12 bases separating them. The CDR3 is made up of 15 amino acids. Germline V CDR1 and CDR2: SGHKS, YYEKEE (reference sequence). CDR3 amino acids: CASSLGGGGDEKLFF. The CDR3 bases are TGTGCCAGCAGCTTGGGGGGCGGCGGGGATGAAAAACTGTTTTTT.

This clonotype was observed at least ten times. V gene TRBV30 combines with J gene TRBJ2-7; D is uncertain. In germline, CDR1 is GTSNPN, CDR2 SVGIG (reference sequence). Trimming removed 1 base at V and 7 bases at J, with 14 bases between. This CDR3 is built from 13 residues. CDR3 in amino acids: CAWSGGLGWEQYF. In DNA form, the CDR3 reads TGTGCCTGGAGTGGCGGTCTGGGGTGGGAGCAGTACTTC.

With regard to this clonotype: The junction does not match germline at one end; this may be a read error. The J gene is TRBJ2-1, the V gene TRBV4-2; D is perhaps TRBD2 (6 bases). TRBJ2-3 explains the end of the DNA better; the J call may be wrong. There are 16 residues in the CDR3. Germline values: CDR1 LGHNA, CDR2 YNFKEQ. CDR3 nucleotides: TGTGCCAGCAGCCAAGAAGCGGGCGTCGTCACAGTTACGCAGTATTTT. It translates to CASSQEAGVVTVTQYF.

The sample holds many counts of this clonotype. V usage is TRBV27 and J usage is TRBJ1-2; TRBD1 aligns across 8 bases. CDR1 is MNHEY and CDR2 is SMNVEV in the germline V gene (reference sequence). This CDR3 is 15 amino acids long. V was pared by 5 bases and J by 4 bases, with 9 bases of the junction left unmatched. Here the CDR3 reads CASSPRDRPTYGYTF. Here the CDR3 DNA reads TGTGCCAGCAGTCCACGGGACAGGCCTACCTATGGCTACACCTTC.

This clonotype has more than one count but fewer than ten. This sequence joins TRBV6-2 or TRBV6-3 and TRBJ1-4, with no clear D. CDR3 length: 12 residues. V was pared by 5 bases and J by 8 bases, with 9 bases between. From germline, CDR1 is MNHEY and CDR2 SVGEGT. This chain's CDR3 is CASSALHEKLFF. The CDR3 region has the DNA TGTGCCAGCAGTGCCTTGCACGAAAAACTGTTTTTT.

This clonotype was recorded at least ten times. The CDR3 reads CASSLVLSTNEKLFF. DNA for the CDR3: TGCGCCAGCAGCTTGGTCTTGTCTACTAATGAAAAACTGTTTTTT. The J gene is TRBJ1-4, the V gene TRBV5-1; D gene unclear. Germline V CDR1 and CDR2: SGHRS, YFSETQ. CDR3 length: 15 residues. Trimming stripped 0 bases from V and 2 bases from J, with 8 bases between.

This clonotype was detected only a few times. The chain carries TRBV18 and TRBJ2-7; the D gene could be TRBD1 or TRBD2 (5 bases each). This CDR3 region has 15 residues. Germline V gene data show CDR1 as KGHSH and CDR2 as LQKENI. The V end lost 3 bases, the J end lost 3 bases, and 15 bases lay between the germline ends. The CDR3 protein is CASSPPGTGDYEQYF. In nucleotides, the CDR3 is TGTGCCAGCTCACCTCCCGGGACGGGCGACTACGAGCAGTACTTC.